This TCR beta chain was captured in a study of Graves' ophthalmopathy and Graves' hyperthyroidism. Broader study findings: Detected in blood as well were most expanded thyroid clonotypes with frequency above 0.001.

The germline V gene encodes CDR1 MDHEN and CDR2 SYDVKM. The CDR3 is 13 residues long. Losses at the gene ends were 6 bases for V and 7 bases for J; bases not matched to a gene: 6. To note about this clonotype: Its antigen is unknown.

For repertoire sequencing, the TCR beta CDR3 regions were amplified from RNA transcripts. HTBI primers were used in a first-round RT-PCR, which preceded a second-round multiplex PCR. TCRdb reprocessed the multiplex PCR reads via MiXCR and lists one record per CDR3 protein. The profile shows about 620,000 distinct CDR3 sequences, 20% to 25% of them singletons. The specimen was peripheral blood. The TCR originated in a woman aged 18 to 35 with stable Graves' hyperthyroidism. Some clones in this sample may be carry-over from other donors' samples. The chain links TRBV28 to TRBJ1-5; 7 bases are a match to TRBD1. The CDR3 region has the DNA TGTGCCAGCAGGTCACAGGGGTGGCAGCCCCAGCATTTT. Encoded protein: CASRSQGWQPQHF.